This paragraph covers one TCR beta chain sequence. Its antigen is currently unknown. These data come from a study of T cell responses to AZD1222 COVID-19 vaccine. Study-level background: Recipients boosted at about 4 weeks or about 12 weeks are pooled.

Whole-study results and caveats: White British ancestry dominated among donors, who included more females, and clonal diversity was possibly underestimated. Without day 14 samples, only post-peak T cell repertoires were studied.

Here immunoSEQ multiplex PCR was the method, and the copy in TCRdb shows in-frame clones only, minus some. The table includes 120,000 or so clones, 90% detected once. Sequencing used peripheral blood, obtained on day 0 of AZD1222 vaccination. The origin of this receptor is an adult in good health.

CDR3 in amino acids: CASSLSTGYNEKLFF. CDR3 in DNA: TGTGCCAGCAGTTTATCGACAGGATATAATGAAAAACTGTTTTTT. V and J are TRBV27 and TRBJ1-4, with a weak D call TRBD1 (6 bases). Looked up from germline, CDR1 is MNHEY and CDR2 is SMNVEV (reference sequence). V shed 0 bases and J shed 4 bases, with 9 bases lying between them. The CDR3 spans 15 residues.